The 22 T cell receptor beta chains reported below all come from one sample, sequenced in a study of spatial heterogeneity in lung cancer. Broader study findings: Higher tumor mutation counts went along with higher counts of expanded intratumoral alpha and beta TCRs.

No antigen is known for these receptors. Documented time point: sample taken at primary tumor resection. TCRdb used MiXCR to reprocess the 5' RACE reads, holding one entry per CDR3 protein. The profile shows fewer than 10,000 distinct CDR3 sequences, under 7.5% of them singletons. The source was lung tumor tissue, collected at surgery. These receptors were taken from a female donor with early-stage non-small cell lung cancer.

This clonotype was detected ten times or more. The library was designed around alpha chains, so this beta chain is a stray read whose abundance carries little weight. V and J are TRBV20-1 and TRBJ2-7; D unresolved. The CDR3 is made up of 13 amino acids. Germline V gene sequence: CDR1 DFQATT, CDR2 SNEGSKA (reference sequence). Deletions cut 2 bases from V and 5 bases from J, with 13 bases between. This CDR3 reads CSARPPLSDEQYF. As DNA, the CDR3 is TGCAGTGCTAGACCTCCCCTCAGCGACGAGCAGTACTTC.

This clonotype has a count of ten or more. The library was prepared for alpha chains; this beta chain is a stray read, so its frequency means little. This chain uses TRBV7-8 with TRBJ1-1, with D hard to call. Trimming stripped 5 bases from V and 7 bases from J, with 11 bases between. Germline values: CDR1 SGHVS, CDR2 FQNEAQ. The CDR3 length is 12 residues. The CDR3 loop is CASSRSGIEAFF. In DNA form, the CDR3 reads TGTGCCAGCAGCAGATCGGGGATTGAAGCTTTCTTT.

This clonotype was seen many times. This beta chain turned up in a library designed for alpha chains; as an off-target read, its abundance says little. CDR3 amino acids: CASSESGGQETQYF. The CDR3 DNA is TGTGCCAGCAGTGAATCAGGGGGCCAAGAGACCCAGTACTTC. V and J are TRBV28 and TRBJ2-5, with 7 positions matching TRBD1. Per germline, CDR1 MDHEN and CDR2 SYDVKM. J was trimmed by 1 base and V by 5 bases; bases with no gene match: 4. The CDR3 length is 14 residues.

In this sample, this clonotype turned up many times. Within a library made for alpha chains, this beta chain is off target, and its count is uninformative. The chain recombines TRBV10-3 with TRBJ2-5; D is possibly TRBD1 (5 bases). The CDR3 covers 14 residues. Germline loops: CDR1 ENHRY, CDR2 SYGVKD. Trimming removed 2 bases from V and 7 bases from J, with 14 bases in between. The chain's CDR3 is CAISEGAPRGTQYF. CDR3 coding DNA: TGTGCCATCAGTGAGGGGGCCCCTCGAGGGACCCAGTACTTC.

By sample share, this clonotype is medium-sized. Within a library made for alpha chains, this beta chain is off target, and its count is uninformative. The chain links TRBV6-1 to TRBJ1-6; D call uncertain. V was shortened by 3 bases and J by 8 bases, with 11 bases between the two germline ends. Germline CDR1 and CDR2: MNHNS and SASEGT. CDR3 length: 14 residues. CDR3 coding DNA: TGTGCCAGCAGTGACTCCTTGGTCTATTCACCCCTCCACTTT. It codes for CASSDSLVYSPLHF.

The table lists this clonotype with many counts. This beta chain is an unintended read in a library built for alpha chains; its size means little. The chain uses TRBV5-6 and TRBJ2-3; perhaps TRBD2 as D (6 bases). Germline-derived CDR1 and CDR2 are SGHDT and YYEEEE. Trimming pared 4 bases from V and 3 bases from J, leaving 21 bases between. The length of the CDR3 is 17 residues. The CDR3 loop is CASSPPGADYLTDTQYF. CDR3 DNA: TGTGCCAGCAGCCCGCCTGGTGCGGACTACTTAACAGATACGCAGTATTTT.

Relative to its sample, this clonotype is medium-sized (0.01 to 0.1%). The library was built for alpha chains, so this beta chain is an off-target read and its size means little. V usage is TRBV18 and J usage is TRBJ1-4, with 7 bases fitting TRBD1. V was pared by 0 bases and J by 11 bases, with 6 bases of the junction left unmatched. Germline V CDR1 and CDR2: KGHSH, LQKENI. The CDR3 runs to 14 residues. CDR3 DNA sequence: TGTGCCAGCTCACCACCGACAGGGCGGGAGAAACTGTTTTTT. Encoded protein: CASSPPTGREKLFF.

By share of the sample, this clonotype is medium-sized. With the library built for alpha chains, this beta chain is off target and its frequency is not meaningful. The chain has TRBV21-1 and TRBJ2-5; the table gives TRBD1 as D, unverified against the DNA. TRBV21-1 is deemed a pseudogene. This CDR3 is built from 13 residues. Written as DNA, the CDR3 is TGTGCCAGCAATAGGGGGCGGCGAGAGACCCAGTACTTC. Its translation is CASNRGRRETQYF.

This clonotype occurred many times. This beta chain is a stray sequence in a library constructed for alpha chains; its clone size is not meaningful. The rearrangement uses TRBV6-1 and TRBJ2-7; D might be TRBD2 (5 bases). The germline CDR1 and CDR2 sequences are MNHNS and SASEGT. Trimming cost V 2 bases and J 3 bases, with 5 bases left between them. The CDR3 has 12 amino acids. The DNA of the CDR3 is TGTGCCAGCAGTGAACGGGGCTACGAGCAGTACTTC. Protein product: CASSERGYEQYF.

This clonotype was seen many times. The library was designed around alpha chains, so this beta chain is a stray read whose abundance carries little weight. In DNA form, the CDR3 reads TGCGCCAGCAGCTTGGTAGTGGAAGCTGAAGCTTTCTTT. Amino acid sequence: CASSLVVEAEAFF. This chain connects TRBV5-1 to TRBJ1-1; D not certain. The CDR3 runs to 13 residues. V was clipped by 0 bases and J by 6 bases, with 9 bases between them. The germline V gene encodes CDR1 SGHRS and CDR2 YFSETQ. The full variable domain, in which reference TRBV5-1 and TRBJ1-1 provide the parts outside the CDR3, is KAGVTQTPRYLIKTRGQQVTLSCSPISGHRSVSWYQQTPGQGLQFLFEYFSETQRNKGNFPGRFSGRQFSNSRSEMNVSTLELGDSALYLCASSLVVEAEAFFGQGTRLTVV.

This clonotype was seen ten or more times. Within a library made for alpha chains, this beta chain is off target, and its count is uninformative. The rearrangement links TRBV7-8 to TRBJ2-5, with 9 bases lining up with TRBD2. The J segment lost 2 bases and the V segment lost 5 bases, leaving 12 bases of the junction unmatched. The CDR3 extends over 17 amino acids. From germline, CDR1 is SGHVS and CDR2 FQNEAQ. Here the CDR3 reads CASSTISGRAKQETQYF. Here the CDR3 DNA reads TGTGCCAGCAGCACCATTAGCGGGAGAGCGAAACAAGAGACCCAGTACTTC.

Note on this clonotype: This beta chain lies outside the target of a library built for alpha chains; its clone size means little. The rearrangement joins TRBV29-1 to TRBJ1-1; 9 bases are a match to TRBD1. Germline CDR1 is SQVTM and CDR2 is ANQGSEA. This CDR3 region has 16 residues. The V segment lost 6 bases and the J segment 6 bases; nucleotides outside the gene matches: 17. The CDR3 loop is CSVRDRGTELEAEAFF. DNA for the CDR3: TGCAGCGTCCGAGACAGGGGGACAGAGCTAGAGGCTGAAGCTTTCTTT.

This clonotype rates as medium-sized. Since it is a stray read in a library aimed at alpha chains, this beta chain has a size that is not meaningful. The chain carries TRBV10-3 and TRBJ1-1, with D hard to call. Trimming shortened V by 5 bases and J by 0 bases, and 4 bases separated the two germline ends. The CDR3 runs to 12 residues. Germline V gene sequence: CDR1 ENHRY, CDR2 SYGVKD. For the CDR3, the DNA is TGTGCCATCAGTAGTTTGAACACTGAAGCTTTCTTT. It is translated as CAISSLNTEAFF.

In its sample, this clonotype was seen a few times. A library prepared for alpha chains yielded this beta chain as an off-target read; its size is of little meaning. CDR3 sequence (DNA): TGCAGTGCACTTCTAGCGCGGAGCACAGATACGCAGTATTTT. Encoded protein: CSALLARSTDTQYF. The gene calls are TRBV20-1 and TRBJ2-3; a weak D match, TRBD2 (6 bases). The CDR3 extends over 14 amino acids. V was shortened by 6 bases and J by 0 bases, with 13 bases between the two germline ends. Germline CDR1 and CDR2: DFQATT and SNEGSKA (reference sequence).

To note about this clonotype: For a library built for alpha chains, this beta chain is a stray read; little rests on its size. The chain recombines TRBV3-1 with TRBJ2-2; D is ambiguous. Trimming cost V 3 bases and J 0 bases, with 5 bases left between them. The CDR3 has 14 residues. The germline CDR1 and CDR2 sequences are LGHDT and YNNKEL (reference sequence). The CDR3 sequence is CASSQGTNTGELFF. For the CDR3, the DNA is TGTGCCAGCAGCCAGGGCACGAACACCGGGGAGCTGTTTTTT.

This clonotype was seen repeatedly, ten times or more. In a library made to pick up alpha chains, this beta chain is a stray read with a size that means little. The chain couples TRBV20-1 to TRBJ2-5; no clear D gene. The CDR3 extends over 11 amino acids. Per the germline V gene, CDR1 is DFQATT and CDR2 is SNEGSKA (reference sequence). The V and J ends lost 0 bases and 6 bases respectively, with 5 bases between them. CDR3 DNA: TGCAGTGCTAGAGATCAACAGACCCAGTACTTC. This codes for CSARDQQTQYF.

The table lists this clonotype with a few counts. This beta chain was picked up by a library intended for alpha chains and is off target, so its count carries little meaning. This rearrangement joins TRBV20-1 to TRBJ2-1, with 8 bases fitting TRBD1. After removal of 3 bases from V and 6 bases from J, the junction contained 7 bases not matched to a gene. The CDR3 length is 14 residues. Germline V gene lookup returns CDR1 DFQATT and CDR2 SNEGSKA (reference sequence). CDR3 residues: CSARDRAIFNEQFF. DNA for the CDR3: TGCAGTGCTAGGGACAGGGCAATATTCAATGAGCAGTTCTTC.

Sample share makes this clonotype medium-sized. The library was prepared for alpha chains; this beta chain is a stray read, so its frequency means little. The chain combines TRBV28 with TRBJ1-5; possible D gene TRBD1, 6 bases. V lost 5 bases and J 3 bases, leaving 14 bases between the germline ends. Germline V lookup: CDR1 MDHEN, CDR2 SYDVKM. This CDR3 comprises 15 residues. The CDR3 region is CASSTQGTNNQPQHF. CDR3 nucleotides: TGTGCCAGCAGTACCCAGGGGACAAACAATCAGCCCCAGCATTTT.

This clonotype came up once. A much larger clone is a single base away; this may be a read error. For a library built for alpha chains, this beta chain is a stray read; little rests on its size. V is TRBV20-1 and J is TRBJ2-7; 13 nucleotides match TRBD2. Trimming at V came to 6 bases and at J to 1 base, leaving 12 bases not matched to a gene. Germline V gene lookup returns CDR1 DFQATT and CDR2 SNEGSKA (reference sequence). CDR3 size: 17 residues. CDR3 DNA: TGCAGTGCCAGTGGGGGGACTAGCGGGACTATGTCCTACGAGCAGTACTTC. Translated: CSASGGTSGTMSYEQYF.

At least ten counts were recorded for this clonotype. This beta chain is a stray read from a library made for alpha chains; its abundance is not meaningful. This rearrangement joins TRBV28 to TRBJ2-1, with D possibly being TRBD2 (7 bases). Deletions cut 7 bases from V and 2 bases from J, with 12 bases between. This CDR3 is 14 amino acids long. Germline CDR1 reads MDHEN; CDR2 reads SYDVKM. The CDR3 spells CASTRGRAYNEQFF. The CDR3 DNA is TGTGCCAGCACTAGGGGGAGGGCCTACAATGAGCAGTTCTTC.

A word on this clonotype: This beta chain represents an off-target read in a library built for alpha chains; its size is of limited meaning. The chain links TRBV20-1 to TRBJ2-3; D assignment may be TRBD1 or TRBD2 (5 bases each). CDR3 size: 14 residues. The V and J ends lost 0 bases and 9 bases respectively, with 16 bases between them. Per the germline V gene, CDR1 is DFQATT and CDR2 is SNEGSKA (reference sequence). CDR3 protein: CSARDEIGRGTQYF. The CDR3 coding sequence is TGCAGTGCTAGAGATGAGATAGGACGGGGCACGCAGTATTTT.

By sample fraction, this clonotype is large. This beta chain is off target for a library built for alpha chains, so its abundance means little. The rearrangement links TRBV28 to TRBJ2-7, with 11 bases aligning to TRBD1. CDR1 MDHEN and CDR2 SYDVKM come from the germline V gene. J was trimmed by 1 base and V by 5 bases; bases with no gene match: 4. The CDR3 is 15 amino acids. The CDR3 protein is CASSHGTGGSYEQYF. The CDR3 region has the DNA TGTGCCAGCAGTCACGGGACAGGGGGTTCCTACGAGCAGTACTTC. The whole variable domain, filled in from reference TRBV28 and TRBJ2-7, reads DVKVTQSSRYLVKRTGEKVFLECVQDMDHENMFWYRQDPGLGLRLIYFSYDVKMKEKGDIPEGYSVSREKKERFSLILESASTNQTSMYLCASSHGTGGSYEQYFGPGTRLTVT.